Presented here are 21 T cell receptor beta chains from one specimen sequenced in a study of T cells after posttransplantation cyclophosphamide. A marrow graft followed busulfan-fludarabine conditioning, with cyclophosphamide on days +3 and +4. The data were produced by immunoSEQ multiplex PCR, yet TCRdb's version contains in-frame clones alone and is incomplete. The table records roughly 3,000 clones without singletons, the ten largest covering 25% to 35%. The sample consisted of PBMCs, taken after allogeneic stem cell transplant with posttransplant cyclophosphamide. The receptor source for this set is a female patient in her forties or fifties who received an allogeneic stem cell transplant from a related donor, was CMV-positive, and had no GVHD. Some of the T cells may derive from the graft donor.

This clone was recorded at least ten times. V usage is TRBV28 and J usage is TRBJ2-1, with TRBD2 identical over 7 bases. The CDR3 totals 14 residues. Germline CDR1 is MDHEN and CDR2 is SYDVKM. Losses at the gene ends were 3 bases for V and 14 bases for J; bases not matched to a gene: 13. CDR3 sequence reads: CASSFRPSGTDEFF. In DNA form, the CDR3 reads TGTGCCAGCAGTTTTCGGCCTAGCGGAACAGATGAGTTCTTC.

This clone occurred many times. The V and J genes are TRBV18 and TRBJ1-2; 7 bases are a match to TRBD1. CDR1 is KGHSH and CDR2 is LQKENI in the germline V gene. This CDR3 has 16 residues. V shed 2 bases and J 6 bases; nucleotides not matched to a gene: 12. The CDR3, as DNA: TGTGCCAGCTCACCATCGGGCGACAGGGAAGGAAATGGCTACACCTTC. It codes for CASSPSGDREGNGYTF. Complete variable domain (other parts from reference TRBV18 and TRBJ1-2): NAGVMQNPRHLVRRRGQEARLRCSPMKGHSHVYWYRQLPEEGLKFMVYLQKENIIDESGMPKERFSAEFPKEGPSILRIQQVVRGDSAAYFCASSPSGDREGNGYTFGSGTRLTVV.

This clone is labeled as medium-sized (0.01 to 0.1%). The genes are TRBV10-2 and TRBJ2-1; 7 nucleotides line up with TRBD1. Germline lookup yields CDR1 WSHSY and CDR2 SAAADI. The CDR3 spans 15 residues. The trim removed 10 bases at V and 7 bases at J, leaving 16 bases unmatched. The CDR3 protein is CATNPTGIGRNEQFF. The CDR3, as DNA: TGCGCCACCAACCCGACAGGGATTGGTCGAAATGAGCAGTTCTTC.

This clone was recorded at least ten times. This chain connects TRBV29-1 to TRBJ2-7, with 7 bases lining up with TRBD2. J gave up 3 bases and V 4 bases, and 6 bases lay outside the gene matches. CDR1 and CDR2 from the germline V gene are SQVTM and ANQGSEA. The CDR3 spans 13 residues. This chain's CDR3 is CSVVLAERYEQYF. CDR3 nucleotides: TGCAGCGTTGTTCTAGCGGAACGCTACGAGCAGTACTTC.

This clone ranks as medium-sized. The rearrangement joins TRBV11-1 to TRBJ1-1, with D unresolved. V gave up 5 bases and J gave up 2 bases, with 6 bases separating them. Germline lookup yields CDR1 SGHAT and CDR2 FQDESV (reference sequence). The CDR3 sequence is 12 residues long. DNA for the CDR3: TGTGCCAGCAGCGCGAGAAACACTGAAGCTTTCTTT. It specifies CASSARNTEAFF. The full variable domain, with the rest looked up from reference TRBV11-1 and TRBJ1-1, is EAEVAQSPRYKITEKSQAVAFWCDPISGHATLYWYRQILGQGPELLVQFQDESVVDDSQLPKDRFSAERLKGVDSTLKIQPAELGDSAMYLCASSARNTEAFFGQGTRLTVV.

This clone was seen only a few times. The genes are TRBV24-1 and TRBJ1-2, with 7 bases lining up with TRBD1. The CDR3 is 13 residues long. The ends lost 6 bases at V and 3 bases at J; junction bases unmatched: 3. In germline, CDR1 is KGHDR, CDR2 SFDVKD. Here the CDR3 DNA reads TGTGCCACCAGTAAGGGGGCGGACTATGGCTACACCTTC. Its protein product is CATSKGADYGYTF.

This clone was picked up many times. V gene TRBV6-5 combines with J gene TRBJ2-3, with TRBD2 matching 9 bases. Germline CDR1 is MNHEY and CDR2 is SVGAGI. The CDR3 sequence is 14 residues long. Trimming took 4 bases from V and 6 from J; bases not matched to a gene: 5. For the CDR3, the DNA is TGTGCCAGCAGTTCTCCGGGACTAGCTGATACGCAGTATTTT. Translation gives CASSSPGLADTQYF.

This clone turned up a few times. V and J are TRBV4-2 and TRBJ2-2; 7 bases agree with TRBD1. Germline CDR1 reads LGHNA; CDR2 reads YNFKEQ. V shed 4 bases and J 0 bases; nucleotides not matched to a gene: 11. The CDR3 sequence is 18 residues long. This CDR3 reads CASSRRRQGPSNTGELFF. The CDR3, as DNA: TGTGCCAGCAGCCGTAGGAGACAGGGTCCTTCGAACACCGGGGAGCTGTTTTTT.

This clone was seen many times. The chain employs TRBV19 and TRBJ2-2, with 8 bases matching TRBD2. The CDR3 has 15 amino acids. Germline V lookup: CDR1 LNHDA, CDR2 SQIVND (reference sequence). V dropped 7 bases and J dropped 7; count of bases not matched to a gene: 11. CDR3 DNA: TGTGCCAGTAATACATTCGGGGGGGGCAACGGGGAGCTGTTTTTT. Protein: CASNTFGGGNGELFF.

This clone is classed as medium-sized. V and J are TRBV10-3 and TRBJ2-3; 8 bases fit TRBD2. Germline V gene data show CDR1 as ENHRY and CDR2 as SYGVKD. With V trimmed by 4 bases and J by 4 bases, 7 bases remained unmatched. This CDR3 is 15 amino acids long. CDR3 sequence (DNA): TGTGCCATCAGTGGACGTAGCGGGACCCCAGATACGCAGTATTTT. It specifies CAISGRSGTPDTQYF.

V usage is TRBV24-1 and J usage is TRBJ2-5; 11 bases are a match to TRBD2. The V segment lost 2 bases and the J segment 2 bases; nucleotides outside the gene matches: 6. This CDR3 is built from 17 residues. From germline, CDR1 is KGHDR and CDR2 SFDVKD. DNA for the CDR3: TGTGCCACCAGTGATTCCGGACTAGCGGGTCTTCAAGAGACCCAGTACTTC. Translation gives CATSDSGLAGLQETQYF.

This clone was detected many times. The gene calls are TRBV9 and TRBJ1-1; no firm D call. V was trimmed by 0 bases and J by 0 bases, leaving 9 bases between them. The germline CDR1 and CDR2 sequences are SGDLS and YYNGEE. CDR3 length equals 15 residues. DNA for the CDR3: TGTGCCAGCAGCGTAGGTCCCAGTCTGAACACTGAAGCTTTCTTT. Its translation is CASSVGPSLNTEAFF.

This clone is medium-sized within its sample. The chain has TRBV7-9 and TRBJ1-4, with 12 bases aligning to TRBD1. Germline V lookup: CDR1 SEHNR, CDR2 FQNEAQ (reference sequence). The length of the CDR3 is 15 residues. The trim removed 10 bases at V and 3 bases at J, leaving 6 bases unmatched. The CDR3 DNA reads as TGTGCCACGGGACAGGGGGCGCCTGCTAATGAAAAACTGTTTTTT. Its translation: CATGQGAPANEKLFF.

This clone ranks as medium-sized. The sample holds other DNA sequences that translate to the same CDR3. V gene TRBV6-1 combines with J gene TRBJ1-3; D gene ambiguous. CDR3 length: 12 residues. V lost 8 bases, J lost 0 bases, and 5 bases lay in between. Germline assignment: CDR1 MNHNS and CDR2 SASEGT. The CDR3 spells CASHSSGNTIYF. The CDR3, as DNA: TGTGCCAGCCACAGCTCTGGAAACACCATATATTTT.

The table lists this clone with many counts. V is TRBV28 and J is TRBJ2-3; a possible D gene is TRBD2 (6 bases). Germline-derived CDR1 and CDR2 are MDHEN and SYDVKM. V lost 7 bases and J 1 base, leaving 15 bases between the germline ends. CDR3 length equals 15 residues. The CDR3 nucleotides are TGTGCCAGCACCGCCTGGGGACTCGGCACAGATACGCAGTATTTT. Amino acid sequence: CASTAWGLGTDTQYF.

This clone is medium-sized in the sample. The chain links TRBV28 to TRBJ1-2, with TRBD1 matching over 8 bases. Trimming took 6 bases from V and 4 from J; bases not matched to a gene: 4. Germline V CDR1 and CDR2: MDHEN, SYDVKM. The CDR3 has 13 residues. The CDR3 DNA sequence: TGTGCCAGCAGGGGCAGGGGGCTCTATGGCTACACCTTC. This encodes CASRGRGLYGYTF.

This clone was recorded many times. This chain joins TRBV15 and TRBJ2-7, with a weak D call TRBD1 (6 bases). V was pared by 5 bases and J by 0 bases, with 11 bases between. The germline V gene encodes CDR1 LNHNV and CDR2 YYDKDF (reference sequence). The CDR3 length is 14 residues. CDR3: CATSRDTSSYEQYF. CDR3 bases: TGTGCCACCAGCCGGGACACAAGCTCCTACGAGCAGTACTTC.

The table lists this clone with many counts. This chain uses TRBV12-3 or TRBV12-4 with TRBJ1-5; tentatively, D is TRBD1 (5 bases). The CDR3 consists of 13 residues. V lost 6 bases and J 5 bases, leaving 11 bases between the germline ends. The CDR3 protein is CASSLTGDQPQHF. CDR3 sequence (DNA): TGTGCCAGCAGCTTAACAGGAGATCAGCCCCAGCATTTT.

This clone was seen at least ten times. This chain uses TRBV7-3 with TRBJ2-3, with TRBD1 matching over 11 bases. The CDR3 runs to 16 residues. The germline V gene encodes CDR1 SGHTA and CDR2 FQGTGA. With V trimmed by 5 bases and J by 4 bases, 8 bases remained unmatched. CDR3 sequence (DNA): TGTGCCAGCAGCCTTCAGCCGGGACAGGGGGCAGATACGCAGTATTTT. It translates to CASSLQPGQGADTQYF. Drawing the rest from reference TRBV7-3 and TRBJ2-3, the complete variable domain is GAGVSQTPSNKVTEKGKYVELRCDPISGHTALYWYRQSLGQGPEFLIYFQGTGAADDSGLPNDRFFAVRPEGSVSTLKIQRTERGDSAVYLCASSLQPGQGADTQYFGPGTRLTVL.

In this sample, this clone is medium-sized. V is TRBV2 and J is TRBJ2-1; 7 bases are a match to TRBD2. CDR1 and CDR2 from the germline V gene are SNHLY and FYNNEI. V was clipped by 7 bases and J by 7 bases; unmatched bases: 13. This CDR3 has 15 residues. Written as DNA, the CDR3 is TGTGCCAGCAAAGTCACGGGAGGCGCGGGAAATGAGCAGTTCTTC. Its translation: CASKVTGGAGNEQFF.

This clone was seen many times. Here the CDR3 DNA reads TGTGCCAGCCATTGGACAGGCTCCTACAATGAGCAGTTCTTC. Protein product: CASHWTGSYNEQFF. The gene calls are TRBV27 and TRBJ2-1; TRBD1 aligns across 7 bases. Trimming at V came to 8 bases and at J to 0 bases, leaving 4 bases not matched to a gene. The V gene's germline CDR1 is MNHEY and CDR2 SMNVEV (reference sequence). CDR3 length equals 14 residues.